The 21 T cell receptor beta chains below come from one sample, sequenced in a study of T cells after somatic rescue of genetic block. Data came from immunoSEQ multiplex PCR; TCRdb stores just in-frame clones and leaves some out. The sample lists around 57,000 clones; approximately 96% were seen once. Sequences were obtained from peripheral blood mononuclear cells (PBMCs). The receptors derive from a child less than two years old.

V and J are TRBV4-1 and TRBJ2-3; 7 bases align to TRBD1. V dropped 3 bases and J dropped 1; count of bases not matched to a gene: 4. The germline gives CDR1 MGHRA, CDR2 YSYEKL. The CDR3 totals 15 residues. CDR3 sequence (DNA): TGCGCCAGCAGCCAGGAGCAGGGGGGCACAGATACGCAGTATTTT. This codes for CASSQEQGGTDTQYF.

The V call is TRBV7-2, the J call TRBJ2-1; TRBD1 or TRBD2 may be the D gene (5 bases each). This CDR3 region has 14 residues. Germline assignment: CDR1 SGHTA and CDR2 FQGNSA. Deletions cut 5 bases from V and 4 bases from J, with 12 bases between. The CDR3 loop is CASSRGAGYNEQFF. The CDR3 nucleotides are TGTGCCAGCAGCCGAGGGGCGGGTTACAATGAGCAGTTCTTC.

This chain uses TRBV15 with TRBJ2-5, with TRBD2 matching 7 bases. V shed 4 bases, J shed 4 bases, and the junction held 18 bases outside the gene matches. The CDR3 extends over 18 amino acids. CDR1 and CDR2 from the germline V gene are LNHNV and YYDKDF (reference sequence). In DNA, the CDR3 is TGTGCCACCAGCACTACCTCTCCCGGGAGCGGGACGATAGAGACCCAGTACTTC. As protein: CATSTTSPGSGTIETQYF.

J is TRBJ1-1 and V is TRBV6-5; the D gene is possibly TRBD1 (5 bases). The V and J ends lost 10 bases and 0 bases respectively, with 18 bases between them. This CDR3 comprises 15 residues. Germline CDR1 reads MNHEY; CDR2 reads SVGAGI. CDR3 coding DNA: TGTGCCACCCGGCGGGACCCAATGATGAACACTGAAGCTTTCTTT. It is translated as CATRRDPMMNTEAFF.

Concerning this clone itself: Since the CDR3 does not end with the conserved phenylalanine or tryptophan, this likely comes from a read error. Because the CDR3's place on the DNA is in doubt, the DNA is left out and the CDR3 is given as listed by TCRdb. This chain's CDR3 is CASSESTLGRLLL. The chain is built from TRBV10-1 and TRBJ1-2. In germline, CDR1 is WNHNN, CDR2 SYGVQD (reference sequence). Including both end residues, the CDR3 is 13 amino acids long.

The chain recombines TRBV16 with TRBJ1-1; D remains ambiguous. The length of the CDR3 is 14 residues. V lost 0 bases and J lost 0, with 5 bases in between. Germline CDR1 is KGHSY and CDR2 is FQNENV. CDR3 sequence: CASSQSVMNTEAFF. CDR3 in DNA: TGTGCCAGCAGCCAATCTGTCATGAACACTGAAGCTTTCTTT.

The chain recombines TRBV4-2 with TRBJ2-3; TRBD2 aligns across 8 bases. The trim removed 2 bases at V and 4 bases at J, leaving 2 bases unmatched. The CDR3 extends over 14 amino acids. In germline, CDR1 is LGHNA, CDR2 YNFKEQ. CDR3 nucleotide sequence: TGTGCCAGCAGCCAAAAGACTAGCGCAGATACGCAGTATTTT. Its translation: CASSQKTSADTQYF.

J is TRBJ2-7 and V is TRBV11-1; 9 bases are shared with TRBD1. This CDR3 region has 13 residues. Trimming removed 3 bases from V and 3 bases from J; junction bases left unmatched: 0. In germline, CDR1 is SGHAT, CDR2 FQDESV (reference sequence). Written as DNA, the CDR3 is TGTGCCAGCAGCTTGACAGGGGGCTACGAGCAGTACTTC. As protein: CASSLTGGYEQYF.

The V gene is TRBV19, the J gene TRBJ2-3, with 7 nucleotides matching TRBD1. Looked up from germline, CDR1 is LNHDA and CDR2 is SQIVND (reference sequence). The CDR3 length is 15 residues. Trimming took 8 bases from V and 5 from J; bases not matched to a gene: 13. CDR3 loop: CASQKSGQAQDTQYF. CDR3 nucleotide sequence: TGTGCCAGTCAAAAGTCAGGACAGGCCCAAGATACGCAGTATTTT.

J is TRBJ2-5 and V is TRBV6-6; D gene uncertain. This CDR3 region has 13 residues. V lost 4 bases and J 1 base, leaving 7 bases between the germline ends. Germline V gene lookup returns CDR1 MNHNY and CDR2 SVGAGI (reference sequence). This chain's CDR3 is CASSWTVQETQYF. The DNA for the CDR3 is TGTGCCAGCAGTTGGACGGTCCAAGAGACCCAGTACTTC.

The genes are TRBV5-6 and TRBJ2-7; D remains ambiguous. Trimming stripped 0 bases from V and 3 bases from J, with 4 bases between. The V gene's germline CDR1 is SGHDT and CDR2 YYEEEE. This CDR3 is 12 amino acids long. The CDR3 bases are TGTGCCAGCAGCTTGGCCGACTACGAGCAGTACTTC. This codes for CASSLADYEQYF.

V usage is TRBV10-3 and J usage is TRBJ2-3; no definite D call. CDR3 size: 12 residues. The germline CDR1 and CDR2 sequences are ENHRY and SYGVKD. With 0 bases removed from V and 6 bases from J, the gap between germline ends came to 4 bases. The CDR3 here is CAISESRDTQYF. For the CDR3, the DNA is TGTGCCATCAGTGAGTCGAGGGATACGCAGTATTTT.

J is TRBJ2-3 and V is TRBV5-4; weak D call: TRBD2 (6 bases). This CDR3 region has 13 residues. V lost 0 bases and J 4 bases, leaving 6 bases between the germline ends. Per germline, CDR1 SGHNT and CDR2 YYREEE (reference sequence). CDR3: CASSLGLADTQYF. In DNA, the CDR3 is TGTGCCAGCAGCTTGGGACTAGCAGATACGCAGTATTTT. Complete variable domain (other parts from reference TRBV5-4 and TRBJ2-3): ETGVTQSPTHLIKTRGQQVTLRCSSQSGHNTVSWYQQALGQGPQFIFQYYREEENGRGNFPPRFSGLQFPNYSSELNVNALELDDSALYLCASSLGLADTQYFGPGTRLTVL.

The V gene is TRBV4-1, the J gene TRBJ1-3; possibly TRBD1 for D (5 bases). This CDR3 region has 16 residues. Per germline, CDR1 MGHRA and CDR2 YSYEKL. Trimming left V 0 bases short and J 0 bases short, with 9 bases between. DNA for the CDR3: TGCGCCAGCAGCCAAGAGGCAGGGTTCTCTGGAAACACCATATATTTT. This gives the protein CASSQEAGFSGNTIYF.

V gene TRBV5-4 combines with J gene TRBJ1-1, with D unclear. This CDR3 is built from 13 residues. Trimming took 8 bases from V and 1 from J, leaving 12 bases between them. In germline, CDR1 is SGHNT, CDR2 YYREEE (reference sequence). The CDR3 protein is CASPPPPNTEAFF. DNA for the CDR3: TGTGCCAGTCCCCCGCCGCCGAACACTGAAGCTTTCTTT.

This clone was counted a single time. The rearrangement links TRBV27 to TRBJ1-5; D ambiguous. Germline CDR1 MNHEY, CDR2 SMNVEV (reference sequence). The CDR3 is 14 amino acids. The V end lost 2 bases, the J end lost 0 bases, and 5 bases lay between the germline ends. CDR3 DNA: TGTGCCAGCAGTTTACAATATAGCAATCAGCCCCAGCATTTT. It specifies CASSLQYSNQPQHF.

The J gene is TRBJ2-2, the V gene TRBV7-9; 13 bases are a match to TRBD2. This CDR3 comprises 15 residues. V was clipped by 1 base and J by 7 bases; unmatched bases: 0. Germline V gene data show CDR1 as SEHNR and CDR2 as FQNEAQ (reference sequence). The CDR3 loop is CASSLGTSGSGELFF. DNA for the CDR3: TGTGCCAGCAGCTTAGGGACTAGCGGGAGCGGGGAGCTGTTTTTT.

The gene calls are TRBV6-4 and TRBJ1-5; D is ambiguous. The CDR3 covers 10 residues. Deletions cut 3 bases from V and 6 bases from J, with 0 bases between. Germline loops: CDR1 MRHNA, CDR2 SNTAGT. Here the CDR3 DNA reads TGTGCCAGCAGTGATCAGCCCCAGCATTTT. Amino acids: CASSDQPQHF.

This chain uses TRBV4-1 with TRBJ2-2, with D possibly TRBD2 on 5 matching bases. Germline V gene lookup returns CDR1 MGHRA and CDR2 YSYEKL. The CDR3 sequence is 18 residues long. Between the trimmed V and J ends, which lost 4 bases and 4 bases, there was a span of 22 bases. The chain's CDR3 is CASSRLSIGETGTGELFF. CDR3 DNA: TGCGCCAGCAGCCGTTTGTCCATCGGGGAGACTGGCACCGGGGAGCTGTTTTTT.

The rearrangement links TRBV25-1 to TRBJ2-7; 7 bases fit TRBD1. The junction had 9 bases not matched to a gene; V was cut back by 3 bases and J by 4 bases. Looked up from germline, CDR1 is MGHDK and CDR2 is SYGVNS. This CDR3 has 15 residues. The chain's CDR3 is CASSDSNRGMYEQYF. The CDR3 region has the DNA TGTGCCAGCAGTGATAGTAACAGGGGTATGTACGAGCAGTACTTC.

CDR3 nucleotides: TGTGCCAGCAGTGTTGACACTAACTATGGCTACACCTTC. Translated, it gives CASSVDTNYGYTF. The rearrangement uses TRBV2 and TRBJ1-2; D not resolved. V gave up 4 bases and J gave up 0 bases, with 6 bases separating them. This CDR3 is 13 amino acids long. Germline V gives CDR1 SNHLY, CDR2 FYNNEI.